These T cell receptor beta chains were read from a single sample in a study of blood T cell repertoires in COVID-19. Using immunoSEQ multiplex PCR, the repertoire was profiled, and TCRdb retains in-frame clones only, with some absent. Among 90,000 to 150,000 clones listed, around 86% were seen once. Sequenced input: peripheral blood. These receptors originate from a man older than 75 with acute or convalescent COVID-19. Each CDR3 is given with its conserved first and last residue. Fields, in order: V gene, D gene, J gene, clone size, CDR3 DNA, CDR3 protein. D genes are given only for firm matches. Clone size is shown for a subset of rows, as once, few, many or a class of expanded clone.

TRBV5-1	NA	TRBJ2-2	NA	TGCGCCAGCAGCTTCCGGCCCGGCGGTACGAACACCGGGGAGCTGTTTTTT	CASSFRPGGTNTGELFF
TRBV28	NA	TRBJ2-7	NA	TGTGCCAGTTACGGGACAGGGGGCGGTCTAGCGGGAGGCTACTACGAGCAGTACTTC	CASYGTGGGLAGGYYEQYF
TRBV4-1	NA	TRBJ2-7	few	TGCGCCAGCAGCCAAGGAGGGTCTTATCTCTACGAGCAGTACTTC	CASSQGGSYLYEQYF
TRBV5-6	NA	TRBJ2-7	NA	TGTGCCAGCAGGGGGCCACCCCATAACGAGCAGTACTTC	CASRGPPHNEQYF
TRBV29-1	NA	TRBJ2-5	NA	TGCAGCGTTGACAGGGCTGGAGGGGTCGGGGAGACCCAGTACTTC	CSVDRAGGVGETQYF
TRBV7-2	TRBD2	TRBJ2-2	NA	TGTGCCAGCAACTTAGCGGGGGGAACGGCCGGGGAGCTGTTTTTT	CASNLAGGTAGELFF
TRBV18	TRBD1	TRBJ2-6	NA	TGTGCCAGCTCACCACTAGGCAGGGGGTCCTACTCTGGGGCCAACGTCCTGACTTTC	CASSPLGRGSYSGANVLTF
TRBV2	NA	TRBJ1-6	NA	TGTGCCAGCAGAGCCGGGACCTATAATTCACCCCTCCACTTT	CASRAGTYNSPLHF
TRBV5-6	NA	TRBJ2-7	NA	TGTGCCAGCAGCTTGGTTTGGAGGGGGCTATACGAGCAGTACTTC	CASSLVWRGLYEQYF
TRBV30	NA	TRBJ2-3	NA	TGTGCCTGTTACAGCGGCTACCTCACAGATACGCAGTATTTT	CACYSGYLTDTQYF
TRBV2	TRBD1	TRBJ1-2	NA	TGTGCCAGCAGTGATCCGGGACAGGGGATCTATGGCTACACCTTC	CASSDPGQGIYGYTF
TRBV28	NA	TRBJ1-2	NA	TGTGCCAGCAGCACAGCCGTGTCCTATGGCTACACCTTC	CASSTAVSYGYTF
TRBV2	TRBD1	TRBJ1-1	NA	TGTGCCAGCAGTGGACAGGGGGTTCAAGCTTTCTTT	CASSGQGVQAFF
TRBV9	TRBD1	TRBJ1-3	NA	TGTGCCAGCAGCGTAGGTCAGGGGGCCAACTCTGGAAACACCATATATTTT	CASSVGQGANSGNTIYF
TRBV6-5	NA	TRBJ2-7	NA	TGTGCCAGCAGTTATAAGGGGAACTCCTACGAGCAGTACTTC	CASSYKGNSYEQYF
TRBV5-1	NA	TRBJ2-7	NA	TGCGCCAGCAGCCCAGGGGCTGCCGGGTACGACGAGCAGTACTTC	CASSPGAAGYDEQYF
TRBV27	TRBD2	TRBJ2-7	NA	TGTGCCAGCAGTTTAAGTAGCGGGAGGCTTTCCTACGAGCAGTACTTC	CASSLSSGRLSYEQYF
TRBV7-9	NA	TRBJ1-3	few	TGTGCCAGCAGCCCAGGGGACTCTGGAAACACCATATATTTT	CASSPGDSGNTIYF
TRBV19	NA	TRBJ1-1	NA	TGTGCCAGTAGTATAGATGGGTCAGGGATGAACACTGAAGCTTTCTTT	CASSIDGSGMNTEAFF
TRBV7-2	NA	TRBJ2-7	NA	TGTGCCAGCAGCTTAAGAGCGGTGACCTACGAGCAGTACTTC	CASSLRAVTYEQYF
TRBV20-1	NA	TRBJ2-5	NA	TGCAGTGCAGGGGAAGAGACCCAGTACTTC	CSAGEETQYF
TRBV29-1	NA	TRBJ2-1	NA	TGCAGCGTTGAAGCCCATAATGAGCAGTTCTTC	CSVEAHNEQFF
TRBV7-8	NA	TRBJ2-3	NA	TGTGCCAGCAGCTCTGGGACTCATATGACAGATACGCAGTATTTT	CASSSGTHMTDTQYF
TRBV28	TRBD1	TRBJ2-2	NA	TGTGCCAGCGACAGGGGAACTAACACCGGGGAGCTGTTTTTT	CASDRGTNTGELFF
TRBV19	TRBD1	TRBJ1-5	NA	TGTGCCAGTAGCACCGGGACAGGGGTCGGGTATAGCAATCAGCCCCAGCATTTT	CASSTGTGVGYSNQPQHF
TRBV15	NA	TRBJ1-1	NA	TGTGCCACCAGCAGAGAGGTGTTGGGGGGCACTGAAGCTTTCTTT	CATSREVLGGTEAFF
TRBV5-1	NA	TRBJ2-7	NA	TGCGCCAGCAGCTCGCGGGACGCCTCTTCCTACGAGCAGTACTTC	CASSSRDASSYEQYF
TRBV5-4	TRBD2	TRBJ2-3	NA	TGTGCCAGCAGTCCTGGCGGGCGGGGGGGCAAAGATACGCAGTATTTT	CASSPGGRGGKDTQYF
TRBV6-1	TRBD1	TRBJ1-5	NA	TGTGCCAGCAGTGAAGGGACAGGGTTCAGCAATCAGCCCCAGCATTTT	CASSEGTGFSNQPQHF
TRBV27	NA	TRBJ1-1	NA	TGTGCCAGCAGTTTATCAGATTACGGTGAAGCTTTCTTT	CASSLSDYGEAFF
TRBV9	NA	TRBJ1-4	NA	TGTGCCAGCAGCACGAGTGGGGGCCGGGGAGAAAAACTGTTTTTT	CASSTSGGRGEKLFF
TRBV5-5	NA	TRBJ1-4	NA	TGTGCCAGCAGCAGAACGACTCCAACTAATGAAAAACTGTTTTTT	CASSRTTPTNEKLFF
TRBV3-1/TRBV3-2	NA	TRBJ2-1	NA	TGTGCCAGCAGCCAAGGACCGGGGTCCTACAATGAGCAGTTCTTC	CASSQGPGSYNEQFF
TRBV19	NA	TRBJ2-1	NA	TGTGCCAGTAGTGTTAGCAGCTCCGCCCTCGACCAGTTCTTC	CASSVSSSALDQFF
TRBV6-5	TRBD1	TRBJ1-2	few	TGTGCCAGCAGCAGGGACAGCCTCTATGGCTACACCTTC	CASSRDSLYGYTF
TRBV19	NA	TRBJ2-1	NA	TGTGCCAGTAGTCGCGCCAATGAGCAGTTCTTC	CASSRANEQFF
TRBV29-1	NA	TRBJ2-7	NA	TGCAGCGTTCAGGGGGTGGGGAGGCGGCAGTACTTC	CSVQGVGRRQYF
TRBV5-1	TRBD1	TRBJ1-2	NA	TGCGCCAGCAGCTCTGGACAGGGCTATGGCTACACCTTC	CASSSGQGYGYTF
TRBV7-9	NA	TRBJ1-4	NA	TGTGCCAGCCTCCGAGGCGAAAAACTGTTTTTT	CASLRGEKLFF
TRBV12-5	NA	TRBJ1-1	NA	TGTGCTAGTGGTCCTACACAGTTGAACACTGAAGCTTTCTTT	CASGPTQLNTEAFF
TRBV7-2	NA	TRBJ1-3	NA	TGTGCCAGCAGCTTAGGCCCGGGGAGCTCTGGAAACACCATATATTTT	CASSLGPGSSGNTIYF
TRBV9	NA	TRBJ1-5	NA	TGTGCCAGCAGCGTAGGGCCAGACTATAGCAATCAGCCCCAGCATTTT	CASSVGPDYSNQPQHF
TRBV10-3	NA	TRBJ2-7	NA	TGTGCCATCAGTGTCACCGGGAGTTCCTACGAGCAGTACTTC	CAISVTGSSYEQYF
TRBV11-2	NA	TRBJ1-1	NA	TGTGCCAGCAGCTTAGGCTACAGGGCCACTGAAGCTTTCTTT	CASSLGYRATEAFF
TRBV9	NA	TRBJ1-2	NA	TGTGCCAGCAGCGTGGCAGGGGAAGGCTATGGCTACACCTTC	CASSVAGEGYGYTF
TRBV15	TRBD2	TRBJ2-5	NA	TGTGCCACCAGCCCTCGGGGGGGAGGAGGAGAGACCCAGTACTTC	CATSPRGGGGETQYF
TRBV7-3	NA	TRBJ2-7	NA	TGTGCCAGCAGCTTTAGTGGGACAACCGAGCAGTACTTC	CASSFSGTTEQYF
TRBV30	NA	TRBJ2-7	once	TGTGCCTGGAGTGTACCCTCGGGACTGAGCCCCTACGAGCAGTACTTC	CAWSVPSGLSPYEQYF
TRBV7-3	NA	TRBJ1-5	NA	TGTGCCAGCAGCCAGGGCGGTGATCAGCCCCAGCATTTT	CASSQGGDQPQHF
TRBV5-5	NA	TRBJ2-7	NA	TGTGCCAGCAGCTTGTTAGGGACTCCGGTCTACGAGCAGTACTTC	CASSLLGTPVYEQYF
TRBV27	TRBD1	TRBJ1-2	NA	TGTGCCAGCAACTCGGGACAGGGGATAGGCGGCTACACCTTC	CASNSGQGIGGYTF
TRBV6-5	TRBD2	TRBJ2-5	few	TGTGCCAGCAGTTACGGGACCGCGGGGGGGCAAGAGACCCAGTACTTC	CASSYGTAGGQETQYF
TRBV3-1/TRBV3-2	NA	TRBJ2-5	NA	TGTGCCAGCAGCCCCCGGGGCAGGGGTCCACAAGAGACCCAGTACTTC	CASSPRGRGPQETQYF
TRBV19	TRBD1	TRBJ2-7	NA	TGTGCCAGTACCGAATCCGGGACAGTGGAACACGAGCAGTACTTC	CASTESGTVEHEQYF
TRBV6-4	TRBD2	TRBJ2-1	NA	TGTGCCAGCCCCGCCCGGACTAGTTTCCCCTACAATGAGCAGTTCTTC	CASPARTSFPYNEQFF